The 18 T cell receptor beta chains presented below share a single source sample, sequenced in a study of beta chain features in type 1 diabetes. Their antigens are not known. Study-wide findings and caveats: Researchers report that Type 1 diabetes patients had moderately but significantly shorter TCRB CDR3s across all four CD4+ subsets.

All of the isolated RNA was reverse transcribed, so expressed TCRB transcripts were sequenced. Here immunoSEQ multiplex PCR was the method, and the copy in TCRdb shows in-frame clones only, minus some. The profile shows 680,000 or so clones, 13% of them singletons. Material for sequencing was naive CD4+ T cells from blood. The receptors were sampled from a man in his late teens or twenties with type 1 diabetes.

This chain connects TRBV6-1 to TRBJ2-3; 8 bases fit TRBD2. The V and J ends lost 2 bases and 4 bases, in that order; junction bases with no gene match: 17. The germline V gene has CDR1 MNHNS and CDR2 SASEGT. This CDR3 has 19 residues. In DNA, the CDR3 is TGTGCCAGCAGTGAAACTCCTAAGGACCAGCGGGGGCGAGCAGATACGCAGTATTTT. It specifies CASSETPKDQRGRADTQYF.

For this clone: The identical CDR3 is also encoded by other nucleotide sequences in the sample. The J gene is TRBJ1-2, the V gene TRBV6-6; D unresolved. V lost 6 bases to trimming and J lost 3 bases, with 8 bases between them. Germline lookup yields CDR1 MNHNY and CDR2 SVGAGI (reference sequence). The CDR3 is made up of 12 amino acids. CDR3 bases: TGTGCCAGCAGCCCCGGGGACTATGGCTACACCTTC. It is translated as CASSPGDYGYTF.

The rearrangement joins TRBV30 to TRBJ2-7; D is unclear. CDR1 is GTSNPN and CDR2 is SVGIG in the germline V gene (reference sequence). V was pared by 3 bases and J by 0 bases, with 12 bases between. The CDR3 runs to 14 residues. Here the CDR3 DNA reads TGTGCCTGGAGGAGAAGGACCAGCTCCTACGAGCAGTACTTC. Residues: CAWRRRTSSYEQYF.

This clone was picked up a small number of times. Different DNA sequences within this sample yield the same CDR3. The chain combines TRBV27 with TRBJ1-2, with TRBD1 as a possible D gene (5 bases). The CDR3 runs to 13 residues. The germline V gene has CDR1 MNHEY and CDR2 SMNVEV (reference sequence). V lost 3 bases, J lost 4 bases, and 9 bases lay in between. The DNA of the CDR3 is TGTGCCAGCAGTTTGGCGGGGGGCTATGGCTACACCTTC. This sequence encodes CASSLAGGYGYTF.

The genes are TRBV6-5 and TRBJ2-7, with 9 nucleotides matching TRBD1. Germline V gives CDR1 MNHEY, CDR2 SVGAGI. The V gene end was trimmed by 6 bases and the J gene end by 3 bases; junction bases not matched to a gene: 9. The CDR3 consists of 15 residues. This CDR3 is CASRSGQGPYYEQYF. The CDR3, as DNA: TGTGCCAGCAGAAGTGGACAGGGGCCTTACTACGAGCAGTACTTC.

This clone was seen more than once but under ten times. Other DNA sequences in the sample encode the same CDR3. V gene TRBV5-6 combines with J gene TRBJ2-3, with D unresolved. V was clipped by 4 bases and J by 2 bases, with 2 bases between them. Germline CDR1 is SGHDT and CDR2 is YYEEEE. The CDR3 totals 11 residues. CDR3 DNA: TGTGCCAGCAGCGTCACAGATACGCAGTATTTT. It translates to CASSVTDTQYF.

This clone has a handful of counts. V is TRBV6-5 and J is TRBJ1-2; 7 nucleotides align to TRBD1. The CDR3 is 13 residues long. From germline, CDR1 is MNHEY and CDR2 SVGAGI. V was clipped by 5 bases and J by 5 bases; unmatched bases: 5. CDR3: CASSREQGYGYTF. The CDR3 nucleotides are TGTGCCAGCAGTCGAGAACAGGGGTATGGCTACACCTTC.

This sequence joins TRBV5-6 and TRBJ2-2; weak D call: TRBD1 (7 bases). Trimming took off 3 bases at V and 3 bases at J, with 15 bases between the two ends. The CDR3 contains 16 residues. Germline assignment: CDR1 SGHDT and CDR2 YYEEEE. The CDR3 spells CASSWQGGSYTGELFF. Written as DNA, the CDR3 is TGTGCCAGCAGCTGGCAGGGGGGATCATACACCGGGGAGCTGTTTTTT.

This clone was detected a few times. The CDR3 DNA reads as TGTGCCAGCAGGTGGGGACTTCCAAATGAGCAGTTCTTC. Amino acid sequence: CASRWGLPNEQFF. The V call is TRBV5-5, the J call TRBJ2-1; D is possibly TRBD2 (6 bases). V dropped 5 bases and J dropped 7 bases, with 13 bases sitting between them. The germline CDR1 and CDR2 sequences are SGHKS and YYEKEE (reference sequence). This CDR3 comprises 13 residues.

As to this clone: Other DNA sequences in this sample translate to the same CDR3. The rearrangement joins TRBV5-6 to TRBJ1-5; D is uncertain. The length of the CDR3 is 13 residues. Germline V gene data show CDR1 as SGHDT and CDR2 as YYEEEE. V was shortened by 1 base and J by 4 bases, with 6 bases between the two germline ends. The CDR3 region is CASSLYRNQPQHF. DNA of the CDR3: TGTGCCAGCAGCTTGTACAGAAATCAGCCCCAGCATTTT.

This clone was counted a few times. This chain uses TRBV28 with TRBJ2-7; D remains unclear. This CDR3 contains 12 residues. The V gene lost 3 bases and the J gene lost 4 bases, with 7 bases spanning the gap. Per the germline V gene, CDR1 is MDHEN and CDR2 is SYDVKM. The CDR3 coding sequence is TGTGCCAGCAGTTTGGGGATTTACGAGCAGTACTTC. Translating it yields CASSLGIYEQYF. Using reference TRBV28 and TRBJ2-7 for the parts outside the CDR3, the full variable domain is DVKVTQSSRYLVKRTGEKVFLECVQDMDHENMFWYRQDPGLGLRLIYFSYDVKMKEKGDIPEGYSVSREKKERFSLILESASTNQTSMYLCASSLGIYEQYFGPGTRLTVT.

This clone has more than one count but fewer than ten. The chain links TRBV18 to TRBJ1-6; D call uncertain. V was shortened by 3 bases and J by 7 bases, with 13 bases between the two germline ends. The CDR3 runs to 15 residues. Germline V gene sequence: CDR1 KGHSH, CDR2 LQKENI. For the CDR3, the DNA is TGTGCCAGCTCACCTGGGAGACAAACAAATTCACCCCTCCACTTT. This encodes CASSPGRQTNSPLHF. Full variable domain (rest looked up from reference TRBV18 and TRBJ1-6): NAGVMQNPRHLVRRRGQEARLRCSPMKGHSHVYWYRQLPEEGLKFMVYLQKENIIDESGMPKERFSAEFPKEGPSILRIQQVVRGDSAAYFCASSPGRQTNSPLHFGNGTRLTVT.

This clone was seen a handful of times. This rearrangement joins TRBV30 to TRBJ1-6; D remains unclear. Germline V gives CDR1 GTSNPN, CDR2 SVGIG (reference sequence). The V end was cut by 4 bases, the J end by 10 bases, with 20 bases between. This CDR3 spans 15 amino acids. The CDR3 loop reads CAWTLPELVASPLHF. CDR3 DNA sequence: TGTGCCTGGACTCTGCCCGAGTTGGTGGCGTCACCCCTCCACTTT. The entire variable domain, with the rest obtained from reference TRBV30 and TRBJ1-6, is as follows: SQTIHQWPATLVQPVGSPLSLECTVEGTSNPNLYWYRQAAGRGLQLLFYSVGIGQISSEVPQNLSASRPQDRQFILSSKKLLLSDSGFYLCAWTLPELVASPLHFGNGTRLTVT.

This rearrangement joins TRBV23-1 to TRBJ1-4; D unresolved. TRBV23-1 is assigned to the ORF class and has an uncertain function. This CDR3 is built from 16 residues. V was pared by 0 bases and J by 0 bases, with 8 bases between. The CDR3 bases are TGCGCCAGCAGTCAATCGGGCGGACCAACTAATGAAAAACTGTTTTTT. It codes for CASSQSGGPTNEKLFF.

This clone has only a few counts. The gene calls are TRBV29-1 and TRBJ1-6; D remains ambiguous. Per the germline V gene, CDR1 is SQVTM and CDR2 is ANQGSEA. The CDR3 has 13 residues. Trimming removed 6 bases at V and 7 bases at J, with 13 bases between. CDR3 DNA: TGCAGCGTGGCCGGAGCTCCCAATTCACCCCTCCACTTT. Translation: CSVAGAPNSPLHF.

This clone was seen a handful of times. This CDR3 reads CASSQPDREGGYTF. In DNA, the CDR3 is TGTGCCAGCAGCCAACCGGACAGGGAAGGTGGCTACACCTTC. This chain joins TRBV4-2 and TRBJ1-2, with TRBD1 matching 8 bases. In germline, CDR1 is LGHNA, CDR2 YNFKEQ. Germline trimming cut 2 bases from V and 7 bases from J; bases unmatched to any gene: 6. There are 14 residues in the CDR3.

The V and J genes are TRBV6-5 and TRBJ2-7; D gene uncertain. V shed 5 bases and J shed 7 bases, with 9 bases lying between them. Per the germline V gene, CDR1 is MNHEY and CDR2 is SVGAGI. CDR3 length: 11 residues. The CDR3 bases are TGTGCCAGCAGTGTCTCGGAGGAGCAGTACTTC. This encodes CASSVSEEQYF.

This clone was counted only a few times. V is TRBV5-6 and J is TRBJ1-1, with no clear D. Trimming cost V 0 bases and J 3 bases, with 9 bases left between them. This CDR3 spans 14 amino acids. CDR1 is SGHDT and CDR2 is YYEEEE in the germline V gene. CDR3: CASSLGQPYTEAFF. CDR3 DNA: TGTGCCAGCAGCTTGGGTCAGCCATACACTGAAGCTTTCTTT.